Shown below are 14 T cell receptor beta chains from a single sample sequenced in a study of memory CD4+ T cells and cytomegalovirus serostatus. The sort gate was single viable CD3+CD4+CD8-CD45RO+ cells for memory CD4+ T cells. Profiling relied on immunoSEQ multiplex PCR, and the TCRdb table lists in-frame clones only, not all of them. The profile shows 40,000 to 55,000 clones, about four fifths of them singletons. The sample comprised memory CD4+ T cells from blood. The receptors shown here come from an adult in good health and CMV-seropositive.

The CDR3 is CASSHGLAGYSNEQFF. CDR3 nucleotides: TGTGCCAGCAGTCACGGACTAGCGGGATATTCGAATGAGCAGTTCTTC. This chain uses TRBV28 with TRBJ2-1; 12 bases align to TRBD2. CDR3 size: 16 residues. The germline V gene has CDR1 MDHEN and CDR2 SYDVKM. After removal of 5 bases from V and 7 bases from J, the junction contained 9 bases not matched to a gene.

V usage is TRBV7-2 and J usage is TRBJ2-3; D gene uncertain. The CDR3 spans 11 residues. CDR1 SGHTA and CDR2 FQGNSA come from the germline V gene. The germline V and J ends were trimmed by 8 bases and 6 bases, with 9 bases remaining between them. As DNA, the CDR3 is TGTGCCAGCGCATTCTCGGATACGCAGTATTTT. It encodes CASAFSDTQYF.

This CDR3 reads CSMRETGTTEAFF. The CDR3 coding sequence is TGCAGCATGCGAGAAACAGGGACGACTGAAGCTTTCTTT. The genes are TRBV29-1 and TRBJ1-1; D perhaps matches TRBD1 (6 bases). V was trimmed by 8 bases and J by 5 bases, leaving 18 bases between them. The CDR3 is 13 residues long. Germline V CDR1 and CDR2: SQVTM, ANQGSEA. The full variable domain, its missing parts supplied by reference TRBV29-1 and TRBJ1-1, is SAVISQKPSRDICQRGTSLTIQCQVDSQVTMMFWYRQQPGQSLTLIATANQGSEATYESGFVIDKFPISRPNLTFSTLTVSNMSPEDSSIYLCSMRETGTTEAFFGQGTRLTVV.

This clone was seen once. The CDR3 DNA reads TGTGCCAGCAGAGATCTTACACAACAGTACGAGCAGTACTTC. It translates to CASRDLTQQYEQYF. The rearrangement links TRBV6-1 to TRBJ2-7; D not resolved. Germline V gene data show CDR1 as MNHNS and CDR2 as SASEGT. Trimming left V 6 bases short and J 4 bases short, with 16 bases between. The CDR3 spans 14 residues.

The chain joins TRBV7-2 to TRBJ1-5; no clear D gene. This CDR3 has 17 residues. The germline CDR1 and CDR2 sequences are SGHTA and FQGNSA. The V and J ends lost 1 base and 2 bases respectively, with 15 bases between them. CDR3 loop: CASSLEGTVGRNQPQHF. CDR3 DNA: TGTGCCAGCAGCTTAGAGGGCACGGTCGGACGCAATCAGCCCCAGCATTTT.

The sample holds a few counts of this clone. J is TRBJ2-1 and V is TRBV9; D remains unclear. The CDR3 spans 14 residues. Germline CDR1 and CDR2: SGDLS and YYNGEE. V dropped 3 bases and J dropped 8 bases, with 15 bases sitting between them. CDR3 protein: CASSARPRNDEQFF. DNA for the CDR3: TGTGCCAGCAGCGCTCGCCCCAGGAACGATGAGCAGTTCTTC.

V usage is TRBV28 and J usage is TRBJ2-1; 9 nucleotides agree with TRBD2. Germline CDR1 is MDHEN and CDR2 is SYDVKM. The CDR3 contains 15 residues. V shed 4 bases, J shed 9 bases, and the junction held 10 bases outside the gene matches. DNA of the CDR3: TGTGCCAGCAGTTCAAGCGCTAGCGGGGTCGTTGAGCAGTTCTTC. Amino acids: CASSSSASGVVEQFF.

This clone was detected once. This chain links TRBV10-3 with TRBJ2-2, with TRBD2 matching over 8 bases. Germline lookup yields CDR1 ENHRY and CDR2 SYGVKD. This CDR3 spans 16 amino acids. Trimming removed 6 bases from V and 0 bases from J; junction bases left unmatched: 6. CDR3 bases: TGTGCCATCAGGGATCCAGCGGGAGCGAACACCGGGGAGCTGTTTTTT. It yields the protein CAIRDPAGANTGELFF.

This clone was seen more than once but under ten times. The chain links TRBV18 to TRBJ1-1; TRBD1 agrees at 7 bases. This CDR3 comprises 12 residues. CDR1 is KGHSH and CDR2 is LQKENI in the germline V gene. Trimming removed 6 bases from V and 7 bases from J; junction bases left unmatched: 5. The CDR3 here is CASSPNRGEAFF. CDR3 nucleotide sequence: TGTGCCAGCTCCCCGAACAGGGGTGAAGCTTTCTTT.

The chain links TRBV25-1 to TRBJ1-6; D unclear. CDR1 and CDR2 from the germline V gene are MGHDK and SYGVNS. CDR3 length: 13 amino acids. With 1 base removed from V and 12 bases from J, the gap between germline ends came to 10 bases. This chain's CDR3 is CASSESGGGPLHF. DNA of the CDR3: TGTGCCAGCAGTGAATCCGGAGGAGGACCCCTCCACTTT.

The chain carries TRBV2 and TRBJ2-1; D may be TRBD2 (6 bases). Trimming cost V 4 bases and J 12 bases, with 13 bases left between them. The CDR3 totals 12 residues. CDR1 and CDR2 (germline): SNHLY, FYNNEI. The CDR3, as DNA: TGTGCCAGCAGTGCTCAGGGAGGACGGCAGTTCTTC. Its translation: CASSAQGGRQFF.

This sequence joins TRBV4-3 and TRBJ1-2; tentative D call: TRBD1 (5 bases). Germline CDR1 is LGHNA and CDR2 is YSLEER. V gave up 8 bases and J gave up 8 bases, with 21 bases separating them. The CDR3 is 14 amino acids. CDR3 amino acids: CASGETGAPRGYTF. CDR3 DNA: TGCGCCAGCGGAGAAACCGGGGCCCCGCGGGGCTACACCTTC.

The CDR3 sequence is CASTSPRGTSTDTQYF. DNA for the CDR3: TGTGCCAGCACCTCACCCCGCGGGACCAGCACAGATACGCAGTATTTT. V is TRBV28 and J is TRBJ2-3; tentative D call: TRBD2 (6 bases). From germline, CDR1 is MDHEN and CDR2 SYDVKM. V lost 7 bases and J 0 bases, leaving 17 bases between the germline ends. CDR3 size: 16 residues.

Details on this clone: One end of the junction does not line up with germline, which may come from a read error. The chain couples TRBV7-7 to TRBJ2-7, with a weak D call TRBD2 (5 bases). CDR1 SSHAT and CDR2 FNYEAQ come from the germline V gene (reference sequence). CDR3 length: 13 residues. In nucleotides, the CDR3 is TGTGCTAGCAGCTTAGAGGGATCGCTGGTGCAGTACTTC. Protein: CASSLEGSLVQYF.